The entry below describes one T cell receptor beta chain. This specimen comes from a study of control samples from healthy donors and cancer patients. Here immunoSEQ multiplex PCR was the method, and the copy in TCRdb shows in-frame clones only, minus some. Of 85,000 to 95,000 clones listed, around 82% are singletons. CDR3 length: 11 amino acids. The V and J ends lost 5 bases and 2 bases respectively, with 4 bases between them. Germline assignment: CDR1 SGHAT and CDR2 FQNNGV. This TCR came from a woman in her sixties in good health. J is TRBJ2-7 and V is TRBV11-2; D gene ambiguous. The sample was blood. This CDR3 is CASSLTYEQYF. As DNA, the CDR3 is TGTGCCAGCAGCCTAACCTACGAGCAGTACTTC.